The present TCR beta chain was sequenced within a study of CD8+ T cells in alopecia areata (dated by TCRdb to 2017 to 2018). General notes on the study: Treated patients were enrolled in an open-label pilot trial of oral tofacitinib at 5 to 10 mg twice daily for moderate-to-severe alopecia areata. Patients received tofacitinib for 6 to 18 months and were then followed off drug for 6 months to check for delayed response and recurrence. Disease severity in treated patients was measured with the SALT score, which quantifies the percentage of affected scalp surface area. The study used high-throughput TCRbeta sequencing to examine T cell clonal expansion in alopecia areata, in both the C3H/HeJ mouse model and human patients. In humans, TCRbeta sequencing was performed on scalp tissue and on sorted CD4+ and CD8+ peripheral blood T cells from healthy controls and from patients with patchy or totalis/universalis alopecia areata. Biopsies were taken from tofacitinib-treated patients at baseline and at 4 and 24 weeks of treatment, and a later scalp biopsy was taken in several of the tofacitinib-treated patients. Clonality in the scalp was compared among normal scalp (n=4), patchy alopecia areata scalp (n=8), and alopecia totalis/universalis scalp (n=8). RNA came from the PAXgene miRNA kit for fixed scalp, the miRNeasy kit for PBMCs, and the RNeasy kit for mouse skin. Amplification of TCRbeta CDR3 regions was done by immunoSEQ multiplex PCR using 35 Vbeta forward primers and 13 Jbeta reverse primers. The study at large found these results: During tofacitinib treatment, many expanded lesional clones remained in scalp and blood, and this persistence may partly explain relapse after treatment is stopped. Unlike mouse skin, which is dominated by gammadelta T cells, normal human skin has resident alphabeta T cells that are also sequenced, and this complicates analysis of the scalp TCR repertoire. Compared with normal scalp, lesional scalp, particularly in alopecia totalis/universalis, had higher clonality and more expanded CD8+ clones, which suggests antigenic drive. Tofacitinib significantly decreased scalp clonality and the number of expanded CD8+ clones among the top 100 scalp clones. Compared with mice, TCR sequences shared between patients were less clear, possibly partly because of HLA diversity across the patient population. Because the treated cohort was small and included a single nonresponder, larger studies are needed to assess links between baseline CD8+ expansion and response.

Per the publication, the time point label means: around 29 days on oral tofacitinib. The sample's treatment or condition, from its label and the paper: oral pan-JAK inhibitor, 5-10 mg twice daily. Peripheral blood and lesional scalp punch biopsies were obtained from patients with alopecia areata. After PBMCs were isolated by density centrifugation and stained for CD3, CD4 and CD8, a FACSAria was used to sort CD4+ and CD8+ T cells. Library prep was done by the immunoSEQ multiplex PCR assay. RNA was extracted from all samples and reverse transcribed into cDNA, which served as template for TCR sequencing. SuperScript III was used for first-strand cDNA synthesis, primed with a 2:1 mix of oligo-dT and random hexamers. A synthetic immune receptor repertoire was used to assess amplification bias, and residual bias was removed computationally. As for how the authors treated the data: Raw reads were preprocessed to remove errors, and CDR3 was defined by IMGT conventions from the conserved cysteine to phenylalanine. To get clonality, Shannon entropy was normalized by log2 of the number of productive unique TCRs and the result was subtracted from 1. Whether scalp clones were CD4 or CD8 was inferred by matching scalp TCRbeta sequences against CD4 and CD8 repertoires sorted from blood. In TCRdb, the immuneACCESS table is reduced to in-frame sequences with V and J assigned. These tables do not hold every clone; where another copy was compared, an unresolved V gene accounts for under half, and the others remain unexplained. The DNA was the basis for D and trimming; V, J and clone size are from that table. Recorded for this sample are 150,000 to 200,000 clones; about three fifths of them occurred a single time. The ten largest clones take up 0.91% of the sample.

CDR1 and CDR2 (SGHTA, FQGNSA) derive from the germline V gene. Deletion took 1 base off V and 7 bases off J, with a span of 5 bases between the germline ends. There are 12 amino acids in the CDR3, from cysteine to phenylalanine inclusive. Only CDR3 DNA is held: 36 bases, read in frame from base 1. This clone came up a few times. It lacks a known antigen. No base-level quality is on record; no much larger clone is a single base apart. The specimen comprised CD4+ T cells sorted from blood, sampled at week 4, from a patient treated with tofacitinib. In this chain, TRBV7-2 is recombined with TRBJ2-1; the D segment cannot be called with confidence. This receptor was obtained from a human donor with alopecia areata. At the DNA level, the sequence is TGTGCCAGCAGCTTAGTCGGGAATGAGCAGTTCTTC. It is translated as CASSLVGNEQFF.